Sequencing of this T cell receptor beta chain was carried out in a study of blood T cell repertoires in COVID-19 (dated by TCRdb to about 2020). In terms of the full investigation: Samples from collaborators originated in the United States, Italy and Spain and spanned both the acute and convalescent phases of COVID-19. Subjects who had been exposed to COVID-19, were actively infected with it, or had recovered from it provided the deeply sampled blood TCRbeta repertoires that made up the dataset. Where HLA class I and class II types were available, the types were taken from metadata supplied by the sample provider, not from assay-based typing. The material from the prospective study consisted of cDNA or gDNA derived from T cells, B-cell-depleted T cells, or PBMCs. The samples were drawn from the first 160 participants of the ongoing ImmuneRACE study and from 1,254 subjects provided by 6 global collaborators. The repertoires were released in a freely available public database intended as a resource for research on the immune response to SARS-CoV-2. The sample metadata nearly always contained a de-identified subject ID, COVID-19 status, age in years and sex. What the research found in general, with its limitations: The amount of clinical and demographic metadata varied by source and participant and was provided uncurated.

Whole blood was collected in K2EDTA tubes by collaborating institutions according to the institutions' own protocols. For TCRbeta analysis, collaborators shipped samples in one of three forms: frozen whole blood, isolated PBMCs, or DNA extracted from either of those sample types. TCRbeta CDR3 regions were amplified from genomic DNA by means of the immunoSEQ Assay, a bias-controlled multiplex PCR. Processing in the source paper ran as follows. The number of nucleated cells in each sample was estimated from the amplification of reference gene primers within the assay. Sequence reads were collapsed and filtered to measure the absolute abundance of every unique TCRbeta CDR3 rearrangement. Productive Simpson clonality was computed per sample as the square root of Simpson's diversity index over productive rearrangements. This immuneACCESS table, as held by TCRdb, lists in-frame sequences with V and J called but not all clones. Of the missing ones, under half trace to an unresolved V gene in checked studies; the others have no known cause. V, J and clone size are taken as reported in that table, and D and trimming were inferred from the DNA itself. The sample includes approximately 150,000 clones, with around 89% observed a single time. More than 2% of the sample goes to the ten largest clones.

Germline trimming amounts to 6 bases on V and 0 bases on J, with 13 as the count of junction bases outside the gene matches. The CDR3, from cysteine to phenylalanine, totals 18 residues. Here the CDR3 DNA is all that survives: 54 bases in frame from base 1. The germline V gene encodes CDR1 MDHEN and CDR2 SYDVKM. Concerning this clone: It has no known antigen specificity. No qualities accompany the bases; no much larger clone lies one base away.

The clonotype comes from a man aged 65-85 years with active COVID-19. Sequenced: peripheral blood. The sequence joins TRBV28 to TRBJ1-2, and TRBD1 aligns with 10 junction nucleotides. The CDR3 is CASSLPPRDRGTNYGYTF. Read as DNA, the sequence is TGTGCCAGCAGCCTACCCCCCCGGGACAGGGGAACTAACTATGGCTACACCTTC.